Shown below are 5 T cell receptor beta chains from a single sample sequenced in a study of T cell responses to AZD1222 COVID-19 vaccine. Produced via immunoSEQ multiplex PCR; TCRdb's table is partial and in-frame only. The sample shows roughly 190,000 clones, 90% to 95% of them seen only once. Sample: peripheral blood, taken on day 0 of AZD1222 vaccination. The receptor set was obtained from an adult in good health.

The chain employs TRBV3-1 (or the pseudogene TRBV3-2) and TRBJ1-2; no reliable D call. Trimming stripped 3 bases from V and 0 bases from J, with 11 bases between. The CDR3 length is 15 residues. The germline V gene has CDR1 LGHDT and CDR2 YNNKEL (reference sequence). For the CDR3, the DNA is TGTGCCAGCAGCCACGACGGAGCTCCTAACTATGGCTACACCTTC. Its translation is CASSHDGAPNYGYTF.

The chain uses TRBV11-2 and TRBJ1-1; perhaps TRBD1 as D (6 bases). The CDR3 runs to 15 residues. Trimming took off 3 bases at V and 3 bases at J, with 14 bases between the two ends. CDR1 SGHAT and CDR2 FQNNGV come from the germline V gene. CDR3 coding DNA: TGTGCCAGCAGCTTGGGACATAGGATTGACACTGAAGCTTTCTTT. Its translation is CASSLGHRIDTEAFF. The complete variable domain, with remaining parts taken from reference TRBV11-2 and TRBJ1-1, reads EAGVAQSPRYKIIEKRQSVAFWCNPISGHATLYWYQQILGQGPKLLIQFQNNGVVDDSQLPKDRFSAERLKGVDSTLKIQPAKLEDSAVYLCASSLGHRIDTEAFFGQGTRLTVV.

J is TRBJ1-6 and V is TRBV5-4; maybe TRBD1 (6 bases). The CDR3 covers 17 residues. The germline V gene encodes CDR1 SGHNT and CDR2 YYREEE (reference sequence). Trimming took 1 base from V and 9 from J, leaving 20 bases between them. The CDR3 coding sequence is TGTGCCAGCAGCTTGATACCGGGACAACAACCCGGTTCACCCCTCCACTTT. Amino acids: CASSLIPGQQPGSPLHF.

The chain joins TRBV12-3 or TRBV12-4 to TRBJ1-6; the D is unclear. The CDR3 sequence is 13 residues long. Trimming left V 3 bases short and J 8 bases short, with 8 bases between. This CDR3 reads CASSLTWYSPLHF. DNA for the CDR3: TGTGCCAGCAGTTTGACCTGGTATTCACCCCTCCACTTT.

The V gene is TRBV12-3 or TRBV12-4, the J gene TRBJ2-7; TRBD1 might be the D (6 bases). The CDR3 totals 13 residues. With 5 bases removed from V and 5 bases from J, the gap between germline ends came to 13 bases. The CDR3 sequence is CASSLYREHEQYF. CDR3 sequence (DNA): TGTGCCAGCAGTCTTTACAGGGAACACGAGCAGTACTTC.